The 5 T cell receptor beta chains given below trace back to one sample, sequenced in a study of early T cells in non-severe SARS-CoV-2 infection. TCRdb reprocessed the 5' RACE reads with MiXCR, giving one entry per CDR3 protein. Of tens of thousands of distinct CDR3 sequences in the sample, just under 4% were seen once. The specimen was whole blood. Receptors originate from an adult who was a healthcare worker with PCR-confirmed SARS-CoV-2 infection or an uninfected control (not recorded which).

About this clonotype itself: A much larger clone is a single base away; this may be a read error. The CDR3: CSARTGDYEQYF. The CDR3 coding sequence is TGCAGTGCTAGAACAGGGGACTACGAGCAGTACTTC. The rearrangement links TRBV20-1 to TRBJ2-7; TRBD1 aligns across 7 bases. This CDR3 has 12 amino acids. V was clipped by 2 bases and J by 3 bases; unmatched bases: 1. The germline V gene encodes CDR1 DFQATT and CDR2 SNEGSKA (reference sequence).

This clonotype was seen many times. The V call is TRBV7-2, the J call TRBJ2-7; maybe TRBD1 (6 bases). V gave up 5 bases and J gave up 1 base, with 9 bases separating them. Looked up from germline, CDR1 is SGHTA and CDR2 is FQGNSA. The CDR3 length is 13 residues. The CDR3 here is CASSPTGSYEQYV. The CDR3 DNA reads TGTGCCAGCAGCCCAACAGGGTCCTACGAGCAGTACGTC.

This clonotype was observed at least ten times. The chain uses TRBV5-1 and TRBJ1-1; D gene unclear. V was pared by 0 bases and J by 5 bases, with 11 bases between. Germline loops: CDR1 SGHRS, CDR2 YFSETQ. The CDR3 runs to 14 residues. The CDR3 DNA reads TGCGCCAGCAGCTTGGAGTATGTTGAAACTGAAGCTTTCTTT. Encoded protein: CASSLEYVETEAFF. Filled out from reference TRBV5-1 and TRBJ1-1, the complete variable domain reads KAGVTQTPRYLIKTRGQQVTLSCSPISGHRSVSWYQQTPGQGLQFLFEYFSETQRNKGNFPGRFSGRQFSNSRSEMNVSTLELGDSALYLCASSLEYVETEAFFGQGTRLTVV.

The V gene is TRBV6-5, the J gene TRBJ2-7, with a weak D call TRBD1 (5 bases). Germline V gene lookup returns CDR1 MNHEY and CDR2 SVGAGI. The ends were cut back, 6 bases at V and 6 bases at J, with 9 bases in the middle. This CDR3 has 11 amino acids. The CDR3 nucleotides read TGTGCCAGCAGCCAGGGTGGCGAGCAGTACTTC. Protein sequence: CASSQGGEQYF.

The table lists this clonotype with many counts. The genes are TRBV10-3 and TRBJ2-7; D is possibly TRBD1 (5 bases). This CDR3 contains 12 residues. The germline V gene has CDR1 ENHRY and CDR2 SYGVKD. Trimming removed 3 bases from V and 6 bases from J, with 9 bases in between. The CDR3 loop is CAISDRVREQYF. In DNA form, the CDR3 reads TGTGCCATCAGTGACAGGGTTCGCGAGCAGTACTTC.